This passage covers 9 T cell receptor beta chains from one sample sequenced in a study of blood T cell repertoires in COVID-19. Produced via immunoSEQ multiplex PCR; TCRdb's table is partial and in-frame only. This table has 75,000 to 100,000 clones, about 83% appearing once. Sequenced sample: peripheral blood. All receptors come from a man aged 55 to 70 with acute or convalescent COVID-19.

This chain connects TRBV5-6 to TRBJ1-2; possible D gene TRBD1, 5 bases. The CDR3 extends over 16 amino acids. The germline V gene encodes CDR1 SGHDT and CDR2 YYEEEE. V was pared by 1 base and J by 1 base, with 14 bases between. CDR3 nucleotides: TGTGCCAGCAGCTTGAGTCAGGGCGGCTATAACTATGGCTACACCTTC. This sequence encodes CASSLSQGGYNYGYTF.

This clone was picked up a small number of times. The rearrangement uses TRBV19 and TRBJ2-3; D gene ambiguous. Germline V CDR1 and CDR2: LNHDA, SQIVND (reference sequence). This CDR3 has 11 residues. V lost 5 bases and J lost 3, with 3 bases in between. The CDR3 sequence is CASSYTDTQYF. DNA of the CDR3: TGTGCCAGTAGTTATACAGATACGCAGTATTTT.

J is TRBJ1-6 and V is TRBV13, with TRBD1 identical over 10 bases. V lost 6 bases and J lost 8; bases outside the gene matches: 7. CDR1 and CDR2 from the germline V gene are PRHDT and FYEKMQ (reference sequence). The CDR3 length is 15 residues. CDR3 region: CASRPTGTGDSPLHF. For the CDR3, the DNA is TGTGCCAGCAGACCGACCGGGACAGGGGATTCACCCCTCCACTTT.

The chain is built from TRBV6-2 or TRBV6-3 and TRBJ1-1, with TRBD1 as a possible D gene (6 bases). The germline gives CDR1 MNHEY, CDR2 SVGEGT. The CDR3 is 13 residues long. The germline V and J ends were trimmed by 6 bases and 0 bases, with 8 bases remaining between them. CDR3 DNA: TGTGCCAGCAGCAGGACAGTGAACACTGAAGCTTTCTTT. It translates to CASSRTVNTEAFF.

The chain carries TRBV11-2 and TRBJ2-1; 11 nucleotides match TRBD2. The V gene end was trimmed by 6 bases and the J gene end by 7 bases; junction bases not matched to a gene: 8. CDR3 length equals 15 residues. The germline V gene encodes CDR1 SGHAT and CDR2 FQNNGV. The chain's CDR3 is CASRIAGGASNEQFF. CDR3 in DNA: TGTGCCAGCAGAATAGCGGGGGGGGCAAGTAATGAGCAGTTCTTC.

V gene TRBV6-5 combines with J gene TRBJ1-5; 9 bases match TRBD1. The CDR3 length is 15 residues. The germline CDR1 and CDR2 sequences are MNHEY and SVGAGI. V was clipped by 8 bases and J by 7 bases; unmatched bases: 12. The CDR3 bases are TGTGCCAGCCACAATGGACAGGGGTTGGGGCAGCCCCAGCATTTT. It is translated as CASHNGQGLGQPQHF.

The rearrangement uses TRBV10-3 and TRBJ2-1; possible D gene TRBD1, 5 bases. The CDR3 totals 13 residues. V was pared by 6 bases and J by 2 bases, with 8 bases between. Germline V gene lookup returns CDR1 ENHRY and CDR2 SYGVKD. CDR3 amino acids: CAIRGVTYNEQFF. CDR3 coding DNA: TGTGCCATCAGAGGGGTCACCTACAATGAGCAGTTCTTC.

V is TRBV30 and J is TRBJ2-7; 9 nucleotides align to TRBD1. CDR3 length: 13 residues. Germline assignment: CDR1 GTSNPN and CDR2 SVGIG (reference sequence). V shed 8 bases, J shed 4 bases, and the junction held 9 bases outside the gene matches. The CDR3 region has the DNA TGTGCCACTACACAGGGGGCGTTTTACGAGCAGTACTTC. Translated: CATTQGAFYEQYF.

The CDR3 sequence is CASSLDGSGYTF. CDR3 DNA sequence: TGTGCCAGCAGCTTAGATGGGAGTGGCTACACCTTC. The genes are TRBV7-9 and TRBJ1-2; D is uncertain. Trimming stripped 1 base from V and 7 bases from J, with 7 bases between. The CDR3 has 12 residues. CDR1 is SEHNR and CDR2 is FQNEAQ in the germline V gene (reference sequence). Full variable domain (rest looked up from reference TRBV7-9 and TRBJ1-2): DTGVSQNPRHKITKRGQNVTFRCDPISEHNRLYWYRQTLGQGPEFLTYFQNEAQLEKSRLLSDRFSAERPKGSFSTLEIQRTEQGDSAMYLCASSLDGSGYTFGSGTRLTVV.